The 14 T cell receptor beta chains below come from one sample, sequenced in a study of T-cell memory formation after mild COVID-19. A single record per CDR3 protein comes from TCRdb applying MiXCR to the 5' RACE reads. Of roughly 620,000 distinct CDR3 sequences in the sample, about a sixth were seen once. The sample comprised PBMCs or a T cell subset sorted from them (not recorded which). The source of these receptors is an adult woman who had mild COVID-19 (a few samples of this study predate the infection). Cell type and time point are not known.

The CDR3 region is CASSRGLQGREQYF. CDR3 in DNA: TGTGCCAGCAGCAGGGGACTACAGGGGCGAGAGCAGTACTTC. V gene TRBV28 combines with J gene TRBJ2-7; D assignment may be TRBD1 or TRBD2 (7 bases each). Germline lookup yields CDR1 MDHEN and CDR2 SYDVKM. V was cut by 6 bases and J by 7 bases, with 19 bases left in between. This CDR3 contains 14 residues.

The chain carries TRBV18 and TRBJ2-1; 11 bases fit TRBD1. The CDR3 is 18 residues long. The V gene's germline CDR1 is KGHSH and CDR2 LQKENI. J lost 8 bases, V lost 6 bases, and 18 bases had no gene match. The CDR3 DNA follows: TGTGCCAGCTCCCACGTACCACTGGGACAGGGGGGTGTCGATGAGCAGTTCTTC. Translating it yields CASSHVPLGQGGVDEQFF.

The genes are TRBV5-1 and TRBJ1-6; D is perhaps TRBD1 (6 bases). This CDR3 has 14 residues. V was pared by 0 bases and J by 9 bases, with 10 bases between. CDR1 and CDR2 (germline): SGHRS, YFSETQ. The CDR3 DNA reads TGCGCCAGCAGCTTGGACAGGGAGAGTTCACCCCTCCACTTT. Translating gives CASSLDRESSPLHF.

V gene TRBV7-2 combines with J gene TRBJ2-3, with 8 bases matching TRBD2. The CDR3 length is 14 residues. CDR1 is SGHTA and CDR2 is FQGNSA in the germline V gene. V was pared by 6 bases and J by 1 base, with 3 bases of the junction left unmatched. The CDR3 sequence is CASRSGGRTDTQYF. CDR3 sequence (DNA): TGTGCCAGCAGGAGCGGGGGCCGCACAGATACGCAGTATTTT.

This clonotype has just a few counts. The chain uses TRBV12-3 or TRBV12-4 and TRBJ1-6; 7 bases line up with TRBD1. The J segment lost 2 bases and the V segment lost 7 bases, leaving 5 bases of the junction unmatched. This CDR3 has 15 amino acids. The CDR3 DNA reads TGTGCCAGCAAACGGACAGGAGCCTATAATTCACCCCTCCACTTT. Residues: CASKRTGAYNSPLHF.

This chain links TRBV15 with TRBJ2-7, with D perhaps given as TRBD1 or TRBD2 (5 bases each). CDR3 length: 15 amino acids. V gave up 4 bases and J gave up 3 bases, with 16 bases separating them. Germline V gene data show CDR1 as LNHNV and CDR2 as YYDKDF (reference sequence). CDR3: CATSKTTRGDYEQYF. Written as DNA, the CDR3 is TGTGCCACCAGCAAAACAACCCGAGGGGACTACGAGCAGTACTTC.

The gene calls are TRBV3-1 and TRBJ2-7, with D possibly being TRBD1 (6 bases). Trimming took 2 bases from V and 1 from J, leaving 12 bases between them. Germline V gives CDR1 LGHDT, CDR2 YNNKEL (reference sequence). The CDR3 runs 15 residues. The CDR3 spells CASSQPTGESYEQYF. In nucleotides, the CDR3 is TGTGCCAGCAGCCAACCGACAGGCGAGTCCTACGAGCAGTACTTC.

This clonotype was counted between two and nine times. The V and J genes are TRBV7-8 and TRBJ1-5; no definite D call. The CDR3 is 15 amino acids. Trimming removed 1 base from V and 4 bases from J, with 11 bases in between. CDR1 and CDR2 from the germline V gene are SGHVS and FQNEAQ. This CDR3 is CASSLERSPNQPQHF. The CDR3 nucleotides are TGTGCCAGCAGCTTAGAGAGGTCACCGAATCAGCCCCAGCATTTT.

The chain carries TRBV21-1 and TRBJ2-7. TRBV21-1 is annotated as a pseudogene. CDR3 length equals 13 residues. CDR3 residues: CASSHLTSHEQYF. The CDR3 DNA follows: TGTGCCAGCAGCCATCTCACCTCCCACGAGCAGTACTTC.

This rearrangement joins TRBV19 to TRBJ1-2; possible D gene TRBD1, 5 bases. Germline V gene data show CDR1 as LNHDA and CDR2 as SQIVND (reference sequence). CDR3 length equals 15 residues. The V and J ends lost 3 bases and 0 bases respectively, with 11 bases between them. The CDR3 region is CASSMATDPNYGYTF. CDR3 nucleotides: TGTGCCAGTAGTATGGCGACAGACCCTAACTATGGCTACACCTTC.

This clonotype showed up many times. The V call is TRBV12-3 or TRBV12-4, the J call TRBJ1-1; 8 nucleotides align to TRBD1. This CDR3 is 14 amino acids long. The junction had 8 bases not matched to a gene; V was cut back by 0 bases and J by 11 bases. CDR3: CASSLAVQGAGAFF. CDR3 nucleotide sequence: TGTGCCAGCAGTTTAGCTGTCCAGGGGGCTGGGGCTTTCTTT.

Only a few counts were recorded for this clonotype. V gene TRBV3-1 combines with J gene TRBJ1-1, with a weak D call TRBD1 (5 bases). Between the trimmed V and J ends, which lost 4 bases and 5 bases, there was a span of 17 bases. The CDR3 loop spans 15 amino acids. CDR1 is LGHDT, CDR2 YNNKEL, per germline (reference sequence). CDR3 loop: CASSLPAGSGTEAFF. Here the CDR3 DNA reads TGTGCCAGCAGCCTCCCGGCAGGGTCAGGGACTGAAGCTTTCTTT.

This clonotype was observed a few times. The chain couples TRBV7-9 to TRBJ2-1; no firm D call. CDR1 and CDR2 from the germline V gene are SEHNR and FQNEAQ (reference sequence). This CDR3 is built from 13 residues. V was trimmed by 6 bases and J by 0 bases, leaving 6 bases between them. CDR3 amino acids: CASRDLSYNEQFF. In nucleotides, the CDR3 is TGTGCCAGCAGGGACCTCTCCTACAATGAGCAGTTCTTC.

This chain joins TRBV24-1 and TRBJ2-7, with D possibly matching TRBD2 (5 bases). There are 12 residues in the CDR3. Per germline, CDR1 KGHDR and CDR2 SFDVKD. V shed 9 bases and J shed 4 bases, with 12 bases lying between them. CDR3 in amino acids: CATAEGSYEQYF. The CDR3 DNA is TGTGCCACCGCCGAGGGTTCGTACGAGCAGTACTTC.